This T cell receptor beta chain stems from a study of early T cells in non-severe SARS-CoV-2 infection. This clonotype has a handful of counts. Losses at the gene ends were 2 bases for V and 3 bases for J; bases not matched to a gene: 1. Germline V gives CDR1 KGHSH, CDR2 LQKENI. The CDR3 extends over 15 amino acids. TCRdb re-derived calls from the 5' RACE reads in MiXCR, one entry per CDR3 protein. Of approximately 30,000 distinct CDR3 sequences listed, around 7% were seen once; the top ten hold 30% to 45%. Sequenced: whole blood. This chain connects TRBV18 to TRBJ1-1; TRBD1 agrees at 12 bases. This clonotype was sampled from an adult who was a healthcare worker with PCR-confirmed SARS-CoV-2 infection or an uninfected control (not recorded which). The DNA of the CDR3 is TGTGCCAGCTCACCAGGGACAGGGGGCCACACTGAAGCTTTCTTT. Translation: CASSPGTGGHTEAFF.